The rows below give T cell receptor beta chains drawn from one sample of a study of graft-versus-host responses after intestinal transplantation. Their antigen targets remain unknown. Profiled with immunoSEQ multiplex PCR; TCRdb holds only in-frame clones, not every one. In the table there are over 90,000 clones, 80% to 95% of which are singletons. Sequenced material: unstimulated CD8+ T cells sorted from spleen or lymph node cells, taken before intestinal transplant. The receptors shown here come from a human donor who received an intestinal transplant. CDR3s include the opening cysteine and the closing phenylalanine or tryptophan.

v_gene	j_gene	CDR3aa
TRBV27	TRBJ1-6	CASSLTVSSYNSPLHF
TRBV19	TRBJ1-1	CASRVWIGTEAFF
TRBV9	TRBJ1-1	CASSEGGRSTEAFF
TRBV7-8	TRBJ2-4	CASSPRAGGIEIAKNIQYF
TRBV15	TRBJ1-1	CATSRDRGPNTEAFF
TRBV7-2	TRBJ2-7	CASGSTGYEQYF
TRBV5-8	TRBJ1-1	CASSLVRVTEAFF
TRBV5-5	TRBJ1-1	CASSLGQDNTEAFF
TRBV4-1	TRBJ1-1	CASSQGKNTEAFF
TRBV5-1	TRBJ2-7	CASSFSRGPYEQYF
TRBV5-1	TRBJ2-2	CASSFRGTFLADTGELFF
TRBV9	TRBJ1-5	CASSLHGLLDQPQHF
TRBV11-3	TRBJ2-1	CASSSTGLSSYNEQFF
TRBV30	TRBJ2-1	CAWNAGSWYNEQFF
TRBV30	TRBJ2-7	CAWEAGTAALEQYF
TRBV25-1	TRBJ2-4	CASSDGPIQYF
TRBV2	TRBJ2-1	CASSEAPQRNEQFF
TRBV5-6	TRBJ2-7	CASSLEAGGFYEQYF
TRBV4-1	TRBJ1-2	CASSESGDGYTF
TRBV5-8	TRBJ1-1	CASSLTGTEAFF
TRBV25-1	TRBJ2-5	CASSPGRTYQETQYF
TRBV5-1	TRBJ2-7	CASGLAGGTYEQYF
TRBV11-1	TRBJ1-1	CASSLGPNMNTEAFF
TRBV2	TRBJ1-5	CASRDTPTDRSQHF